The entry below gives a single T cell receptor (beta chain) sequence along with its context. Its specificity is unknown. CDR1 is SQVTM, CDR2 ANQGSEA, per germline. The CDR3 runs to 13 residues. This record comes from a study of monozygotic twins with inflammatory bowel disease. Per individual sample, eight separate reactions were used to make cDNA. From its re-call of the 5' RACE reads, TCRdb lists each CDR3 protein once, without DNA. In all, the sample yields approximately 330,000 distinct CDR3 sequences. Study-wide findings and caveats: Different T cell subtypes could not be distinguished.

This TCR came from a human donor with ulcerative colitis or Crohn's disease, or a healthy co-twin of an affected twin (not recorded which). The rearrangement uses TRBV29-1 and TRBJ2-4; as DNA is missing, the TRBD1 call by TCRdb cannot be tested. Material: blood. The CDR3 spells CSATTGEGDIQYF.